Below are 7 T cell receptor beta chains sequenced from a single sample in a study of blood T cell repertoires in COVID-19. Produced via immunoSEQ multiplex PCR; TCRdb's table is partial and in-frame only. The repertoire holds 90,000 to 150,000 clones, less than 90% seen once, with roughly 8% in the top ten. Source material: peripheral blood. The receptors come from a man between 65 and 79 years old who had recovered from COVID-19.

The chain uses TRBV28 and TRBJ2-7; TRBD2 aligns across 8 bases. J lost 0 bases, V lost 6 bases, and 4 bases had no gene match. Germline CDR1 and CDR2: MDHEN and SYDVKM. CDR3 size: 14 residues. The CDR3 here is CASSPSGSSYEQYF. The CDR3 DNA reads TGTGCCAGCAGCCCGAGCGGGAGCTCCTACGAGCAGTACTTC.

The rearrangement uses TRBV30 and TRBJ1-1, with a tentative D call TRBD1 (6 bases). CDR3 length: 14 amino acids. Trimming shortened V by 3 bases and J by 1 base, and 12 bases separated the two germline ends. Germline V gene lookup returns CDR1 GTSNPN and CDR2 SVGIG (reference sequence). The CDR3 spells CAWSAGTTNTEAFF. The CDR3 DNA reads as TGTGCCTGGAGCGCCGGGACAACGAACACTGAAGCTTTCTTT.

V is TRBV6-5 and J is TRBJ2-3; D is perhaps TRBD1 (6 bases). This CDR3 has 14 residues. V was clipped by 6 bases and J by 3 bases, with 13 bases between them. CDR1 is MNHEY and CDR2 is SVGAGI in the germline V gene. CDR3 loop: CASSLDRLTDTQYF. The DNA for the CDR3 is TGTGCCAGCAGCCTGGACAGACTTACAGATACGCAGTATTTT.

The chain joins TRBV24-1 to TRBJ1-1; no clear D gene. CDR3 length: 15 amino acids. CDR1 is KGHDR and CDR2 is SFDVKD in the germline V gene. Trimming took 7 bases from V and 4 from J, leaving 18 bases between them. CDR3 sequence (DNA): TGTGCCACCAGGGAGCCCTGGGAGGCTGTCACTGAAGCTTTCTTT. Its protein product is CATREPWEAVTEAFF.

V is TRBV5-1 and J is TRBJ2-3; weak D call: TRBD1 (6 bases). Trimming cost V 0 bases and J 3 bases, with 8 bases left between them. CDR3 length equals 14 residues. The germline V gene encodes CDR1 SGHRS and CDR2 YFSETQ. The CDR3 spells CASSLEDRTDTQYF. The CDR3 DNA follows: TGCGCCAGCAGCTTGGAGGACAGAACAGATACGCAGTATTTT.

This chain connects TRBV30 to TRBJ1-2; the match to TRBD1 covers 8 bases. From germline, CDR1 is GTSNPN and CDR2 SVGIG (reference sequence). Losses at the gene ends were 5 bases for V and 5 bases for J; bases not matched to a gene: 10. The CDR3 contains 14 residues. CDR3 in DNA: TGTGCCTGGGAAGACAGGGGAAGGGGGTATGGCTACACCTTC. It specifies CAWEDRGRGYGYTF. Full variable domain (rest looked up from reference TRBV30 and TRBJ1-2): SQTIHQWPATLVQPVGSPLSLECTVEGTSNPNLYWYRQAAGRGLQLLFYSVGIGQISSEVPQNLSASRPQDRQFILSSKKLLLSDSGFYLCAWEDRGRGYGYTFGSGTRLTVV.

The J gene is TRBJ2-7, the V gene TRBV3-1 (or the pseudogene TRBV3-2); D remains unclear. V was shortened by 5 bases and J by 5 bases, with 10 bases between the two germline ends. Per the germline V gene, CDR1 is LGHDT and CDR2 is YNNKEL (reference sequence). The CDR3 is made up of 12 amino acids. For the CDR3, the DNA is TGTGCCAGCAGCGCCCGGGTAAACGAGCAGTACTTC. It codes for CASSARVNEQYF.